The source of this TCR beta chain is a study of blood T cell repertoires in COVID-19. Clones were read by immunoSEQ multiplex PCR, and TCRdb kept only the in-frame ones, dropping some. Of 200,000 to 300,000 clones in the sample, around 86% were seen once. This clone was detected a few times. The germline V gene encodes CDR1 SGHNT and CDR2 YYREEE (reference sequence). V shed 0 bases and J 4 bases; nucleotides not matched to a gene: 12. The CDR3 runs 19 residues. Sample: PBMCs or T cells enriched from blood (not recorded which). The source is a woman aged 35 to 49 with acute COVID-19. This chain joins TRBV5-4 and TRBJ2-3, with 12 bases that match TRBD2. CDR3 nucleotides: TGTGCCAGCAGCTTGGTGGGGTCACTAGCGGGAGGCGGGGCAGATACGCAGTATTTT. This encodes CASSLVGSLAGGGADTQYF.